These T cell receptor beta chains were read from a single sample in a study of T cell responses to AZD1222 COVID-19 vaccine. Using immunoSEQ multiplex PCR, the repertoire was profiled, and TCRdb retains in-frame clones only, with some absent. In the table there are more than 90,000 clones, roughly 80% of which are singletons. Sequenced here: peripheral blood, sampled on day 0 of AZD1222 vaccination. The receptors shown here come from an adult in good health. CDR3s include the opening cysteine and the closing phenylalanine or tryptophan.

J gene	V gene	CDR3 protein
TRBJ2-2	TRBV5-5	CASSLLGAAGELFF
TRBJ1-4	TRBV7-9	CASSFSGVEKLFF
TRBJ1-6	TRBV20-1	CSASSRVNYNSPLHF
TRBJ1-6	TRBV6-2/TRBV6-3	CASSPSTQGTSYSPLHF
TRBJ2-1	TRBV20-1	CSASRTGGGYNEQFF
TRBJ1-2	TRBV11-2	CASSFDRVEGGYTF
TRBJ2-7	TRBV3-1/TRBV3-2	CASSQPGTGFREQYF
TRBJ2-7	TRBV5-1	CASSPVGFYEQYF
TRBJ2-5	TRBV5-1	CASSLAGVEETQYF
TRBJ2-5	TRBV5-1	CASLEVPGETQYF
TRBJ1-4	TRBV5-4	CASSVMAGTQNEKLFF
TRBJ1-3	TRBV5-1	CASSPGGTNSGNTIYF
TRBJ1-1	TRBV7-4	CASSSTPYTNTEAFF
TRBJ2-3	TRBV4-2	CASSESDREVDTQYF
TRBJ2-3	TRBV19	CASQPTAGTDTQYF
TRBJ1-5	TRBV6-1	CASSDGLGNQPQHF
TRBJ1-2	TRBV15	CATSREQGAIRHGYTF
TRBJ2-1	TRBV10-3	CAISEQNEQFF
TRBJ2-2	TRBV6-5	CASSRAGAGELFF
TRBJ1-1	TRBV28	CASSPLGGWNTEAFF
TRBJ1-5	TRBV7-2	CASSLWGSLNQPQHF
TRBJ1-1	TRBV20-1	CSAQTGRRAFF
TRBJ1-5	TRBV18	CASSPFEGGQGLGNQPQHF
TRBJ2-7	TRBV2	CASSELAGGLYEQYF
TRBJ1-3	TRBV9	CASSAPGRISGNTIYF
TRBJ2-5	TRBV9	CASSVGGEPQETQYF
TRBJ2-5	TRBV4-3	CASSQDSGWETQYF
TRBJ2-1	TRBV2	CASSEPSGGEQFF
TRBJ1-5	TRBV2	CASSVERNQPQHF
TRBJ1-2	TRBV28	CASTLRDNYGYTF
TRBJ2-1	TRBV6-1	CASSVGTGAASYNEQFF
TRBJ2-1	TRBV18	CASSPPTGGLYNEQFF
TRBJ2-5	TRBV10-3	CAIQETQYF
TRBJ2-3	TRBV5-1	CASSFGQVEDTQYF
TRBJ1-1	TRBV7-8	CASSLRGGQRANTEAFF
TRBJ2-7	TRBV7-2	CASSLVPHSLAGESYEQYF
TRBJ1-2	TRBV28	CASSLPGQLKPGYTF
TRBJ2-1	TRBV6-5	CAVWARRGEQFF
TRBJ1-2	TRBV6-5	CASRDTGHDYGYTF
TRBJ1-1	TRBV5-6	CASSSGQIRTEAFF
TRBJ1-1	TRBV5-1	CASSWSGQNTEAFF
TRBJ2-3	TRBV24-1	CATTETGRSDTQYF
TRBJ2-7	TRBV28	CASSGLAGDTYEQYF